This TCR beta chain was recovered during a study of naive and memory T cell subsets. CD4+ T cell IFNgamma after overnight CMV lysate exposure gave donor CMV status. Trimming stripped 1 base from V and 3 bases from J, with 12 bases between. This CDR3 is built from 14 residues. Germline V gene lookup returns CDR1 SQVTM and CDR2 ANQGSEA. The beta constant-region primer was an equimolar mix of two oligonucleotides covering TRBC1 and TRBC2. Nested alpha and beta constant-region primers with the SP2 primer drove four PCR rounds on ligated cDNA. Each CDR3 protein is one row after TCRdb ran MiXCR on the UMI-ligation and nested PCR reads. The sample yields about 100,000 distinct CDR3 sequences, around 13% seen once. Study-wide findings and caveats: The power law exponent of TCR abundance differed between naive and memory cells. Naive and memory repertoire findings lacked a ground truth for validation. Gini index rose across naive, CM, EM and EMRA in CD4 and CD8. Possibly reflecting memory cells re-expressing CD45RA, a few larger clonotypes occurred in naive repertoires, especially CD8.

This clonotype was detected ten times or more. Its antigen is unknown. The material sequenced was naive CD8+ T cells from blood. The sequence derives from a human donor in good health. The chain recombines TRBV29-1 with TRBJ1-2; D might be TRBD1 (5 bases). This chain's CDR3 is CSVEGTHKDYGYTF. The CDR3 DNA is TGCAGCGTTGAAGGGACACATAAGGACTATGGCTACACCTTC. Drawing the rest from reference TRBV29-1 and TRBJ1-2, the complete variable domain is SAVISQKPSRDICQRGTSLTIQCQVDSQVTMMFWYRQQPGQSLTLIATANQGSEATYESGFVIDKFPISRPNLTFSTLTVSNMSPEDSSIYLCSVEGTHKDYGYTFGSGTRLTVV.